This T cell receptor (beta chain) was identified during a study of cytomegalovirus exposure and HLA in healthy donors (dated by TCRdb to about 2017). With regard to the full study: According to a later analysis, one platform produced both the roughly 110 validation repertoires and the 670 or so repertoires of the first cohort. High-throughput TCR immunosequencing, statistical association of individual TCRs with disease status, and machine learning were combined to predict cytomegalovirus infection status. In addition to the first cohort of roughly 670 subjects, a separate validation cohort of approximately 110 different subjects was used. The study aimed to test whether signatures of past pathogen exposure could be identified by cataloging public T cell receptors. On the study overall, not on this receptor specifically: Cytomegalovirus status was reported to be diagnosed by the classifier with high specificity and sensitivity in both the original and validation cohorts. It was suggested by the authors that the approach could potentially be generalized to other disease states and immunological phenotypes. A later analysis found that TCRs clustered in the first cohort also tended to co-occur in the 120 validation repertoires, with 94% of cluster scores above 0. All 120 or so repertoires were used to score co-occurrence in the validation cohort in a later analysis, because that analysis had no HLA typing for the cohort. In vitro tests confirmed that a few of the cytomegalovirus-associated TCR beta chains recognize cytomegalovirus antigens. A total of roughly 160 TCR beta chains were listed by the study as associated with cytomegalovirus. While some public TCRs were present in many individuals, most TCR sequences turned up only very rarely across donors.

The library was made by the immunoSEQ multiplex PCR assay. Processing in the source paper ran as follows. To diagnose cytomegalovirus status from the catalog of TCR beta chain sequences, a statistical classification framework was built. In TCRdb, the immuneACCESS table is reduced to in-frame sequences with V and J assigned. These tables do not hold every clone; where another copy was compared, an unresolved V gene accounts for under half, and the others remain unexplained. That table furnishes V, J and clone size, whereas the DNA furnished D and trimming. Present in this sample are under 250,000 clones, around nine tenths of which were seen just once. Around 2.6% of the sample is in the top ten clones. In the germline V gene (reference sequence), CDR1 corresponds to MNHEY and CDR2 to SMNVEV. Taken from cysteine to phenylalanine, the CDR3 has 15 residues. CDR3 DNA only is kept here, 45 bases in frame from base 1. Ends trimmed: V by 5 bases, J by 2 bases; bases unmatched to a gene: 3.

The donors were included in the validation cohort of over a hundred subjects, a group kept apart from the roughly 700-subject first cohort. Comment on this clone: Its antigen remains unidentified. Nothing much larger sits one base from this clone, and base qualities are not available. Other nucleotide sequences in the sample specify the same CDR3.

The clonotype originates from a man aged 18 to 30 in good health and CMV-seronegative. The specimen was PBMCs. The sequence joins TRBV27 to TRBJ2-1, and TRBD2 aligns with 10 junction nucleotides. The nucleotide sequence is TGTGCCAGCAGTACCGGGACTAGCGCCTACAATGAGCAGTTCTTC. Its amino acids are CASSTGTSAYNEQFF.